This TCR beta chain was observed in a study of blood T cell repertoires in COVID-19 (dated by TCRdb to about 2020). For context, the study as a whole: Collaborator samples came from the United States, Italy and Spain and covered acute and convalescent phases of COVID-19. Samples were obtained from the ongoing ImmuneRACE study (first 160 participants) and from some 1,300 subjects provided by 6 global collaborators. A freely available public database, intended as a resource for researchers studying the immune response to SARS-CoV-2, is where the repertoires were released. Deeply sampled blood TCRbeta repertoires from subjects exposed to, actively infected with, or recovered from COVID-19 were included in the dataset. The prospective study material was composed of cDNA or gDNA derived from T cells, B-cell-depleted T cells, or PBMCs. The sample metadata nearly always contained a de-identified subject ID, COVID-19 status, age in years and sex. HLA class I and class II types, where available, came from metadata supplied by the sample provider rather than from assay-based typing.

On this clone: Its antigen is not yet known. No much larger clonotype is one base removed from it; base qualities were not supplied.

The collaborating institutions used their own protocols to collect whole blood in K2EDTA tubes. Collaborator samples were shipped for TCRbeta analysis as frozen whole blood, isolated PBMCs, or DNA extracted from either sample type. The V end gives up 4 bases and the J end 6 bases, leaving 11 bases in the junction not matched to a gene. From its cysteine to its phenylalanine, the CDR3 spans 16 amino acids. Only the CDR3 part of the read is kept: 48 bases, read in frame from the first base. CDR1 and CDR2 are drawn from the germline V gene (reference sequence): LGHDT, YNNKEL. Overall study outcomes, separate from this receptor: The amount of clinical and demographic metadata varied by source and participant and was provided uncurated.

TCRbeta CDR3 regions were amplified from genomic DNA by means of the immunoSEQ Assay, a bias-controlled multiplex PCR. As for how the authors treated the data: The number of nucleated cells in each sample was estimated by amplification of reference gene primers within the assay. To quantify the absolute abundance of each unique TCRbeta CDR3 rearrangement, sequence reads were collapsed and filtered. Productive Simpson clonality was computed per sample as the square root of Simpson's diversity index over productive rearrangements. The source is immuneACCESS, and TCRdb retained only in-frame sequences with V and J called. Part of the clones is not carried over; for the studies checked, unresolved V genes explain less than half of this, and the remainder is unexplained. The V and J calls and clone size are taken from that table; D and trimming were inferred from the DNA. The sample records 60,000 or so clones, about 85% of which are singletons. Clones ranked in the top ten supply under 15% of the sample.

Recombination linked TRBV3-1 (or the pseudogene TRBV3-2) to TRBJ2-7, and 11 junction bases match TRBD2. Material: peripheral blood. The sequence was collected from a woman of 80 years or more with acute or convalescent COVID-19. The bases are TGTGCCAGCAGCCCCAGGCCACTAGCGGGGGCCTCCGAGCAGTACTTC. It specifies CASSPRPLAGASEQYF.